Following are 13 T cell receptor beta chains from one sample sequenced in a study of shared clonotypes between healthy human individuals. The data were produced by immunoSEQ multiplex PCR, yet TCRdb's version contains in-frame clones alone and is incomplete. This sample has about 2 million clones, with about 95% found just once. In the naive CD8 group, cells lacked CD45RO and were positively selected for CCR7, so terminally differentiated effector memory CD45RA+ cells were left out. Source material: naive CD8+ T cells sorted from blood. The receptors originated from a man younger than 35 in good health.

The rearrangement links TRBV7-2 to TRBJ2-1, with 11 bases fitting TRBD2. V shed 0 bases and J 2 bases; nucleotides not matched to a gene: 9. The CDR3 contains 19 residues. Germline V gives CDR1 SGHTA, CDR2 FQGNSA. The CDR3, as DNA: TGTGCCAGCAGCTTAGCCCTGGCTCTAGCGGGAGGCCCCTACAATGAGCAGTTCTTC. This gives the protein CASSLALALAGGPYNEQFF.

CDR3 loop: CASSFTNTGELFF. In nucleotides, the CDR3 is TGTGCCAGCAGTTTCACCAACACCGGGGAGCTGTTTTTT. The V and J genes are TRBV6-6 and TRBJ2-2; D uncertain. The germline V gene has CDR1 MNHNY and CDR2 SVGAGI (reference sequence). Trimming left V 4 bases short and J 2 bases short, with 5 bases between. This CDR3 spans 13 amino acids.

The chain uses TRBV18 and TRBJ2-1, with unresolved D. The CDR3 has 13 residues. V gave up 1 base and J gave up 8 bases, with 9 bases separating them. Germline V gene data show CDR1 as KGHSH and CDR2 as LQKENI. The CDR3 coding sequence is TGTGCCAGCTCACCACTGGGGTGGGATGAGCAGTTCTTC. Its protein is CASSPLGWDEQFF.

This sequence joins TRBV5-6 and TRBJ1-1, with TRBD1 matching over 8 bases. J lost 6 bases, V lost 4 bases, and 11 bases had no gene match. This CDR3 has 15 residues. The germline V gene encodes CDR1 SGHDT and CDR2 YYEEEE. CDR3 DNA: TGTGCCAGCAGCAGCCAGGGGGCGCTGTTCGCTGAAGCTTTCTTT. Translation: CASSSQGALFAEAFF.

For the CDR3, the DNA is TGTGCCAGCAGCTTAGTTCGGGGGGACACTGAAGCTTTCTTT. Translating gives CASSLVRGDTEAFF. This chain uses TRBV7-8 with TRBJ1-1, with D possibly being TRBD1 (5 bases). The CDR3 loop spans 14 amino acids. CDR1 and CDR2 from the germline V gene are SGHVS and FQNEAQ. V dropped 1 base and J dropped 3 bases, with 9 bases sitting between them.

This clone was seen a single time. This chain joins TRBV15 and TRBJ2-7; the D gene is possibly TRBD2 (6 bases). The germline CDR1 and CDR2 sequences are LNHNV and YYDKDF (reference sequence). The length of the CDR3 is 14 residues. V lost 4 bases, J lost 5 bases, and 15 bases lay in between. CDR3 sequence (DNA): TGTGCCACCAGCATTTCCGGGAGCATCGACGAGCAGTACTTC. This codes for CATSISGSIDEQYF.

V usage is TRBV6-5 and J usage is TRBJ2-7; the D gene could be TRBD1 or TRBD2 (5 bases each). This CDR3 region has 16 residues. V was shortened by 0 bases and J by 0 bases, with 12 bases between the two germline ends. CDR1 is MNHEY, CDR2 SVGAGI, per germline. CDR3 bases: TGTGCCAGCAGTTACTCGGGGACGGCAGCCTCCTACGAGCAGTACTTC. It is translated as CASSYSGTAASYEQYF.

The V gene is TRBV11-2, the J gene TRBJ2-7, with 10 bases matching TRBD1. Germline lookup yields CDR1 SGHAT and CDR2 FQNNGV. Unmatched junction bases numbered 7, after V lost 4 bases and J lost 4 bases. This CDR3 contains 15 residues. The CDR3 nucleotides read TGTGCCAGCAGCTGGGGACAGGGGAACTTATACGAGCAGTACTTC. It encodes CASSWGQGNLYEQYF.

This chain joins TRBV18 and TRBJ1-5; the match to TRBD1 covers 8 bases. Germline assignment: CDR1 KGHSH and CDR2 LQKENI. With 5 bases clipped from V and 6 bases from J, the junction kept 9 bases outside the gene matches. This CDR3 region has 15 residues. CDR3 sequence: CASSDPQGGAQPQHF. The CDR3 nucleotides are TGTGCCAGCTCAGACCCACAGGGGGGGGCTCAGCCCCAGCATTTT.

On this clone: The identical CDR3 is also encoded by other nucleotide sequences in the sample. The chain combines TRBV19 with TRBJ1-1, with TRBD1 as a possible D gene (5 bases). Trimming shortened V by 8 bases and J by 0 bases, and 13 bases separated the two germline ends. CDR3 length: 14 amino acids. Germline V gene lookup returns CDR1 LNHDA and CDR2 SQIVND (reference sequence). CDR3 loop: CASSMGGVNTEAFF. Written as DNA, the CDR3 is TGTGCCAGTTCCATGGGGGGTGTGAACACTGAAGCTTTCTTT.

The V and J genes are TRBV7-9 and TRBJ1-5; 8 nucleotides align to TRBD1. V was pared by 5 bases and J by 6 bases, with 12 bases of the junction left unmatched. Germline loops: CDR1 SEHNR, CDR2 FQNEAQ (reference sequence). The CDR3 covers 16 residues. CDR3 sequence (DNA): TGTGCCAGCAGCCAAGGGGGCCAGGGGGCGAGTCAGCCCCAGCATTTT. Residues: CASSQGGQGASQPQHF.

The V and J genes are TRBV9 and TRBJ2-4; D ambiguous. Germline V gives CDR1 SGDLS, CDR2 YYNGEE. With 0 bases removed from V and 1 base from J, the gap between germline ends came to 11 bases. This CDR3 spans 16 amino acids. Here the CDR3 DNA reads TGTGCCAGCAGCGTAGATGACCTATGGGCCAAAAACATTCAGTACTTC. Its translation: CASSVDDLWAKNIQYF.

V gene TRBV29-1 combines with J gene TRBJ2-2; D uncertain. CDR1 and CDR2 from the germline V gene are SQVTM and ANQGSEA. The CDR3 totals 14 residues. Trimming took off 4 bases at V and 0 bases at J, with 9 bases between the two ends. The CDR3 protein is CSVVGYANTGELFF. The CDR3 DNA reads TGCAGCGTTGTCGGATACGCGAACACCGGGGAGCTGTTTTTT.